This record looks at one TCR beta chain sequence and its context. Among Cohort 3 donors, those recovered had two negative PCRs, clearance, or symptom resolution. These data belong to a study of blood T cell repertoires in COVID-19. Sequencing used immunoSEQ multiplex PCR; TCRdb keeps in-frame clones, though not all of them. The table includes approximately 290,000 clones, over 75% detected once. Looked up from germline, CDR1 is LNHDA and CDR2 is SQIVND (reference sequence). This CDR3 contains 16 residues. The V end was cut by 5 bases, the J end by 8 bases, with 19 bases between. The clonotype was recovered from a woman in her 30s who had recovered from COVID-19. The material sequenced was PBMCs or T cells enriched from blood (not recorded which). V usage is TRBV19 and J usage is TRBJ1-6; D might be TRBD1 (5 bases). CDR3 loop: CASSQRDSIDYSPLHF. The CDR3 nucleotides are TGTGCCAGTAGTCAGCGGGACTCCATAGATTATTCACCCCTCCACTTT.